This TCR beta chain was documented in a study of cytomegalovirus exposure and HLA in healthy donors. Overall study findings and caveats: With later analysis, a missense DCLRE1C variant became linked to TCR beta V- and J-gene trimming.

The study ran its PCR with 60 Vbeta and 13 Jbeta primers. The table came from immunoSEQ multiplex PCR; TCRdb's copy has only in-frame clones and leaves some out. This sample has 150,000 or so clones, with approximately 80% found just once. As regards this clone: Its specificity is unknown.

This CDR3 has 14 residues. V was shortened by 4 bases and J by 3 bases, with 12 bases between the two germline ends. From germline, CDR1 is MNHEY and CDR2 SVGAGI. The receptor comes from a male donor in good health and CMV-seronegative. V usage is TRBV6-5 and J usage is TRBJ1-2; D is unclear. The material sequenced was PBMCs. CDR3: CASSSAGGYYGYTF. CDR3 nucleotide sequence: TGTGCCAGCAGTTCTGCAGGTGGTTACTATGGCTACACCTTC.